Shown below are 7 T cell receptor beta chains from a single sample sequenced in a study of cytomegalovirus exposure and HLA in healthy donors (dated by TCRdb to 2016 to 2017). The library was produced with the immunoSEQ multiplex PCR assay. A mixture of 60 forward primers for TCR Vbeta segments and 13 reverse primers for TCR Jbeta segments was used in the multiplex PCR. Entries here come from immuneACCESS through TCRdb and include only in-frame sequences with V and J called. Some clones fail to appear in such tables; in the studies checked, an unresolved V gene covers under half of the shortfall, and the cause of the remainder is unknown. The sample records around 150,000 clones, just under 90% of which are singletons. Roughly 5.2% of the sample is taken by the ten largest. Sequenced: PBMCs. The receptor set was obtained from a woman aged 30 to 39 in good health and CMV-seronegative.

The chain carries TRBV18 and TRBJ2-7; a weak D match, TRBD2 (5 bases). Looked up from germline, CDR1 is KGHSH and CDR2 is LQKENI. The CDR3 covers 16 residues. Trimming left V 0 bases short and J 5 bases short, with 17 bases between. CDR3 residues: CASSPPNGNGPNEQYF. CDR3 nucleotides: TGTGCCAGCTCACCACCTAACGGGAACGGTCCCAACGAGCAGTACTTC.

This clone appeared once. CDR3 DNA: TGTGCCAGCAGCGTAGGCGGGGGGGCAGGCACCTACGAGCAGTACTTC. This translates into CASSVGGGAGTYEQYF. The genes are TRBV9 and TRBJ2-7, with 9 positions matching TRBD2. V lost 0 bases to trimming and J lost 2 bases; unmatched junction nucleotides: 6. CDR3 length equals 16 residues. The germline V gene encodes CDR1 SGDLS and CDR2 YYNGEE.

A note on this clone: Other DNA sequences of this sample code for an identical CDR3. The chain has TRBV28 and TRBJ1-1; no definite D call. V shed 0 bases and J shed 1 base, with 6 bases lying between them. This CDR3 spans 14 amino acids. The germline gives CDR1 MDHEN, CDR2 SYDVKM. For the CDR3, the DNA is TGTGCCAGCAGTTTATGGGGAGGGAACACTGAAGCTTTCTTT. Protein sequence: CASSLWGGNTEAFF.

The chain links TRBV18 to TRBJ2-5; 7 bases agree with TRBD2. The J segment lost 2 bases and the V segment lost 5 bases, leaving 8 bases of the junction unmatched. CDR3 length equals 15 residues. CDR1 and CDR2 from the germline V gene are KGHSH and LQKENI. The CDR3 DNA reads as TGTGCCAGCTCAGGGGGGGACCAACCACAAGAGACCCAGTACTTC. Its protein product is CASSGGDQPQETQYF.

The chain couples TRBV19 to TRBJ1-2, with no clear D. This CDR3 spans 14 amino acids. Germline CDR1 and CDR2: LNHDA and SQIVND (reference sequence). Trimming took off 6 bases at V and 0 bases at J, with 11 bases between the two ends. As DNA, the CDR3 is TGTGCCAGTAGAGCCACAGAAGCTAACTATGGCTACACCTTC. Encoded protein: CASRATEANYGYTF.

This clone was found a few times. The V gene is TRBV6-6, the J gene TRBJ1-3, with D unresolved. Trimming stripped 6 bases from V and 4 bases from J, with 13 bases between. The CDR3 runs 14 residues. Per the germline V gene, CDR1 is MNHNY and CDR2 is SVGAGI (reference sequence). The CDR3 spells CASRPRVVGNTIYF. CDR3 in DNA: TGTGCCAGCAGACCACGGGTTGTAGGAAACACCATATATTTT.

The rearrangement links TRBV28 to TRBJ2-7, with a possible D match to TRBD2 (6 bases). Germline V gene lookup returns CDR1 MDHEN and CDR2 SYDVKM. Trimming took off 7 bases at V and 2 bases at J, with 15 bases between the two ends. This CDR3 has 14 residues. The chain's CDR3 is CASKLGAGTYEQYF. The CDR3 bases are TGTGCCAGCAAACTAGGGGCGGGAACCTACGAGCAGTACTTC.